These 32 T cell receptor beta chains were sequenced from one sample in a study of blood T cells in healthy people across ages. A second PCR, run for about 6 to 11 cycles, used a sample-barcoded 5' primer plus a J-beta primer mix. Each CDR3 protein is one row after TCRdb ran MiXCR on the 5' RACE reads. The sample holds more than 1 million distinct CDR3 sequences, 40% to 45% seen once. Sequencing was done on a sample of blood. All receptors derive from a woman aged 60-75 years in good health.

The V gene is TRBV28, the J gene TRBJ1-6, with TRBD1 matching over 9 bases. The CDR3 extends over 16 amino acids. Looked up from germline, CDR1 is MDHEN and CDR2 is SYDVKM. V dropped 2 bases and J dropped 8; count of bases not matched to a gene: 7. CDR3 region: CASSLGTGWVDSPLHF. The CDR3 DNA sequence: TGTGCCAGCAGTTTAGGGACAGGGTGGGTCGATTCACCCCTCCACTTT.

A note on this clonotype: One junction end does not reproduce the germline sequence, and a read error may be involved. The V gene is TRBV3-1, the J gene TRBJ2-3; a weak D match, TRBD1 (6 bases). The CDR3 covers 16 residues. The germline V gene has CDR1 LGHDT and CDR2 YNNKEL (reference sequence). CDR3 bases: TGTACCAGCAGCCAACAGGGCCCTGAGCTCACAGATACGCAGTATTTT. Translated, it gives CTSSQQGPELTDTQYF.

This clonotype was seen a few times. CDR3 protein: CASGLSYNEQFF. In nucleotides, the CDR3 is TGCGCCAGCGGACTATCCTACAATGAGCAGTTCTTC. V gene TRBV10-2 combines with J gene TRBJ2-1; weak D call: TRBD2 (6 bases). From germline, CDR1 is WSHSY and CDR2 SAAADI. Trimming removed 8 bases from V and 1 base from J, with 6 bases in between. The CDR3 covers 12 residues.

The gene calls are TRBV9 and TRBJ2-1, with 11 bases aligning to TRBD2. Germline V CDR1 and CDR2: SGDLS, YYNGEE. CDR3 length: 15 amino acids. Trimming took 0 bases from V and 9 from J; bases not matched to a gene: 5. The CDR3 coding sequence is TGTGCCAGCAGCGTAGAGGGACTAGCGGTTCCTGAGCAGTTCTTC. Translating it yields CASSVEGLAVPEQFF.

V usage is TRBV20-1 and J usage is TRBJ2-1; no reliable D call. The V end was cut by 0 bases, the J end by 4 bases, with 10 bases between. The CDR3 is 14 amino acids. The germline V gene has CDR1 DFQATT and CDR2 SNEGSKA (reference sequence). The CDR3 region is CSARDNAGYNEQFF. The CDR3 bases are TGCAGTGCTAGAGATAATGCAGGATACAATGAGCAGTTCTTC.

The chain employs TRBV27 and TRBJ2-1; tentative D call: TRBD2 (5 bases). Germline V gene sequence: CDR1 MNHEY, CDR2 SMNVEV (reference sequence). This CDR3 is 14 amino acids long. The V gene lost 2 bases and the J gene lost 7 bases, with 12 bases spanning the gap. CDR3 region: CASSLTGTHNEQFF. CDR3 DNA sequence: TGTGCCAGCAGTTTAACGGGAACTCATAATGAGCAGTTCTTC.

This clonotype showed up just a few times. The V call is TRBV2, the J call TRBJ2-3; TRBD1 might be the D (7 bases). This CDR3 spans 14 amino acids. CDR1 is SNHLY and CDR2 is FYNNEI in the germline V gene. V gave up 10 bases and J gave up 1 base, with 15 bases separating them. CDR3 region: CATSGGTGTDTQYF. CDR3 DNA sequence: TGTGCCACCTCAGGAGGGACAGGCACAGATACGCAGTATTTT.

This chain uses TRBV9 with TRBJ1-6, with 7 bases aligning to TRBD1. The CDR3 covers 15 residues. The J segment lost 8 bases and the V segment lost 0 bases, leaving 5 bases of the junction unmatched. Germline V gene lookup returns CDR1 SGDLS and CDR2 YYNGEE. CDR3 sequence (DNA): TGTGCCAGCAGCGTAGGCGACAGGGACGATTCACCCCTCCACTTT. It translates to CASSVGDRDDSPLHF.

The genes are TRBV12-3 or TRBV12-4 and TRBJ2-1; TRBD1 or TRBD2 may be the D gene (5 bases each). Trimming shortened V by 2 bases and J by 0 bases, and 8 bases separated the two germline ends. This CDR3 spans 15 amino acids. The DNA of the CDR3 is TGTGCCAGCAGTTTAAGGGGAGCCTCCTACAATGAGCAGTTCTTC. It encodes CASSLRGASYNEQFF.

The table lists this clonotype with a few counts. This chain uses TRBV5-1 with TRBJ2-7; 8 bases agree with TRBD1. CDR3 length: 15 residues. Looked up from germline, CDR1 is SGHRS and CDR2 is YFSETQ. Trimming took 4 bases from V and 3 from J; bases not matched to a gene: 9. The CDR3 here is CASSPGTGVYYEQYF. The DNA of the CDR3 is TGCGCCAGCAGCCCCGGGACAGGAGTATACTACGAGCAGTACTTC. Supplemented by reference TRBV5-1 and TRBJ2-7, the full variable domain reads KAGVTQTPRYLIKTRGQQVTLSCSPISGHRSVSWYQQTPGQGLQFLFEYFSETQRNKGNFPGRFSGRQFSNSRSEMNVSTLELGDSALYLCASSPGTGVYYEQYFGPGTRLTVT.

The sample holds a few counts of this clonotype. This chain uses TRBV12-3 or TRBV12-4 with TRBJ2-5, with D unclear. V gave up 5 bases and J gave up 3 bases, with 13 bases separating them. This CDR3 has 14 amino acids. CDR3: CASSQLGIKETQYF. CDR3 DNA sequence: TGTGCCAGCAGTCAACTGGGAATAAAAGAGACCCAGTACTTC.

This clonotype was detected a few times. This chain links TRBV14 with TRBJ2-1, with TRBD2 matching 8 bases. This CDR3 has 16 residues. Germline CDR1 is SGHDN and CDR2 is FVKESK. The ends lost 1 base at V and 8 bases at J; junction bases unmatched: 10. As DNA, the CDR3 is TGTGCCAGCAGCCAAGGGTGGGGACTAGAGCTCTATGAGCAGTTCTTC. It encodes CASSQGWGLELYEQFF.

This clonotype was seen ten or more times. This chain links TRBV10-3 with TRBJ2-7; 15 bases line up with TRBD2. With 6 bases clipped from V and 0 bases from J, the junction kept 6 bases outside the gene matches. Germline V lookup: CDR1 ENHRY, CDR2 SYGVKD. The length of the CDR3 is 17 residues. The CDR3 DNA is TGTGCCATCAGAACCGGACTAGCGGGAGGGAGCTCCTACGAGCAGTACTTC. Its protein product is CAIRTGLAGGSSYEQYF.

Note on this clonotype: In this CDR3 the conserved last residue, phenylalanine or tryptophan, is missing, so a read error is likely. The chain carries TRBV12-3 or TRBV12-4 and TRBJ2-7; 9 bases are shared with TRBD2. This CDR3 has 15 residues. V shed 5 bases and J 4 bases; nucleotides not matched to a gene: 9. The CDR3 DNA is TGTGCCAGCAGTCTCAATAGCGGGAGCGGGTACGAGCAGTACTTA. Its translation: CASSLNSGSGYEQYL.

The genes are TRBV28 and TRBJ2-3; no clear D. CDR1 MDHEN and CDR2 SYDVKM come from the germline V gene. The CDR3 loop spans 15 amino acids. V lost 4 bases and J 4 bases, leaving 15 bases between the germline ends. CDR3 amino acids: CASSSRHRGADTQYF. The CDR3, as DNA: TGTGCCAGCAGTTCCCGTCATCGAGGTGCAGATACGCAGTATTTT. Together with reference TRBV28 and TRBJ2-3, the CDR3 gives the full variable domain: DVKVTQSSRYLVKRTGEKVFLECVQDMDHENMFWYRQDPGLGLRLIYFSYDVKMKEKGDIPEGYSVSREKKERFSLILESASTNQTSMYLCASSSRHRGADTQYFGPGTRLTVL.

This clonotype was counted only a few times. The chain carries TRBV7-6 and TRBJ1-1; 7 bases are shared with TRBD1. The CDR3 has 13 amino acids. The germline V gene encodes CDR1 SGHVS and CDR2 FNYEAQ. V trimming: 5 bases; J trimming: 5 bases; junction bases outside the gene matches: 5. CDR3 nucleotides: TGTGCCAGCAGCCCAGGGGGGGGTACTGAAGCTTTCTTT. Its translation: CASSPGGGTEAFF.

The V gene is TRBV15, the J gene TRBJ2-1; 7 bases map to TRBD2. The assigned J gene may be wrong: the sequence end matches TRBJ2-7 better. CDR3 length equals 18 residues. Germline assignment: CDR1 LNHNV and CDR2 YYDKDF (reference sequence). The CDR3 coding sequence is TGTGCCACCAGCAGAGATCTTCTTCGCGGGAGCTCCTACAATGAGCAGTACTTC. This sequence encodes CATSRDLLRGSSYNEQYF.

The chain has TRBV30 and TRBJ1-6; TRBD1 might be the D (6 bases). V lost 4 bases to trimming and J lost 6 bases, with 19 bases between them. Looked up from germline, CDR1 is GTSNPN and CDR2 is SVGIG (reference sequence). The CDR3 consists of 16 residues. The CDR3 region has the DNA TGTGCCTGGACCCACCCGGGGGCAGGGCGTAATTCACCCCTCCACTTT. Residues: CAWTHPGAGRNSPLHF.

The chain combines TRBV9 with TRBJ2-7; TRBD2 might be the D (5 bases). The ends were cut back, 3 bases at V and 3 bases at J, with 13 bases in the middle. Per the germline V gene, CDR1 is SGDLS and CDR2 is YYNGEE. The CDR3 runs 14 residues. The DNA of the CDR3 is TGTGCCAGCAGCGAGGGCACGGACTTCTACGAGCAGTACTTC. Residues: CASSEGTDFYEQYF. Combining the CDR3 with reference TRBV9 and TRBJ2-7 gives the whole variable domain DSGVTQTPKHLITATGQRVTLRCSPRSGDLSVYWYQQSLDQGLQFLIQYYNGEERAKGNILERFSAQQFPDLHSELNLSSLELGDSALYFCASSEGTDFYEQYFGPGTRLTVT.

V is TRBV4-2 and J is TRBJ1-4; D might be TRBD1 (5 bases). The CDR3 runs to 15 residues. Germline values: CDR1 LGHNA, CDR2 YNFKEQ. Trimming cost V 6 bases and J 4 bases, with 15 bases left between them. In nucleotides, the CDR3 is TGTGCCAGCAGGTCCCTGGGACTCGATAATGAAAAACTGTTTTTT. Encoded protein: CASRSLGLDNEKLFF.

The rearrangement joins TRBV2 to TRBJ1-6; maybe TRBD1 (5 bases). V lost 6 bases to trimming and J lost 9 bases, with 18 bases between them. The CDR3 has 15 amino acids. Germline V gene lookup returns CDR1 SNHLY and CDR2 FYNNEI. DNA for the CDR3: TGTGCCAGCAGAGTCCAGGGTCAAAAGGGTTCACCCCTCCACTTT. Translated: CASRVQGQKGSPLHF.

This clonotype was seen a few times. The chain carries TRBV4-1 and TRBJ2-1; D might be TRBD2 (5 bases). Germline CDR1 reads MGHRA; CDR2 reads YSYEKL. CDR3 length: 18 residues. V lost 3 bases, J lost 5 bases, and 23 bases lay in between. Written as DNA, the CDR3 is TGCGCCAGCAGCCATCCCTCTGGTCGGCTAGCCCCAAACAATGAGCAGTTCTTC. This gives the protein CASSHPSGRLAPNNEQFF.

In its sample, this clonotype was seen a few times. The chain couples TRBV29-1 to TRBJ2-1; tentatively, D is TRBD1 or TRBD2 (7 bases each). CDR3 length: 13 residues. V lost 3 bases and J lost 13, with 19 bases in between. CDR1 is SQVTM, CDR2 ANQGSEA, per germline. The CDR3 region is CSVEAGGAGPQFF. CDR3 in DNA: TGCAGCGTTGAGGCAGGGGGGGCGGGACCACAGTTCTTC.

This clonotype occurred a few times. The chain couples TRBV2 to TRBJ2-1, with 8 bases identical to TRBD2. V dropped 4 bases and J dropped 3; count of bases not matched to a gene: 8. CDR1 is SNHLY and CDR2 is FYNNEI in the germline V gene. This CDR3 comprises 16 residues. DNA of the CDR3: TGTGCCAGCAGTGGAGGTAGCGGGACTTTCTACAATGAGCAGTTCTTC. This gives the protein CASSGGSGTFYNEQFF.

The V gene is TRBV29-1, the J gene TRBJ2-1; 8 positions agree with TRBD1. The CDR3 has 14 residues. V lost 7 bases to trimming and J lost 7 bases; unmatched junction nucleotides: 12. Germline values: CDR1 SQVTM, CDR2 ANQGSEA. DNA of the CDR3: TGCAGCGCGGGACAGGTAGTTGGGAGGAATGAGCAGTTCTTC. This codes for CSAGQVVGRNEQFF.

Only a few counts were recorded for this clonotype. The V call is TRBV20-1, the J call TRBJ2-1; 9 bases fit TRBD2. The CDR3 is 16 amino acids. The germline V gene has CDR1 DFQATT and CDR2 SNEGSKA (reference sequence). The V segment lost 1 base and the J segment 4 bases; nucleotides outside the gene matches: 8. The chain's CDR3 is CSARGAGGALYNEQFF. The CDR3 nucleotides read TGCAGTGCTAGAGGAGCGGGAGGCGCCCTATACAATGAGCAGTTCTTC.

Only a few counts were recorded for this clonotype. The chain uses TRBV5-6 and TRBJ2-5; TRBD1 matches 8 bases. Trimming at V came to 4 bases and at J to 11 bases, leaving 13 bases not matched to a gene. Germline values: CDR1 SGHDT, CDR2 YYEEEE. The length of the CDR3 is 14 residues. CDR3 nucleotides: TGTGCCAGCAGCAACGAGCAGGGGGCCGCCGGGCAGTACTTC. Its translation is CASSNEQGAAGQYF. Based on the CDR3 plus reference TRBV5-6 and TRBJ2-5, the full variable domain is DAGVTQSPTHLIKTRGQQVTLRCSPKSGHDTVSWYQQALGQGPQFIFQYYEEEERQRGNFPDRFSGHQFPNYSSELNVNALLLGDSALYLCASSNEQGAAGQYFGPGTRLLVL.

The DNA of the CDR3 is TGTGCCAGCAGGGTAGACAGGTCCAGAAATCAGCCCCAGCATTTT. Its translation is CASRVDRSRNQPQHF. V gene TRBV6-5 combines with J gene TRBJ1-5; D perhaps matches TRBD1 (6 bases). The CDR3 loop spans 15 amino acids. Germline CDR1 MNHEY, CDR2 SVGAGI. The V end lost 6 bases, the J end lost 4 bases, and 16 bases lay between the germline ends.

This clonotype was counted between two and nine times. The chain combines TRBV6-2 or TRBV6-3 with TRBJ2-1; no firm D call. Trimming removed 2 bases from V and 12 bases from J, with 17 bases in between. The length of the CDR3 is 14 residues. Germline CDR1 and CDR2: MNHEY and SVGEGT. CDR3: CASSYLLASSGQFF. CDR3 DNA sequence: TGTGCCAGCAGTTACCTTCTGGCGTCCTCGGGGCAGTTCTTC.

The J gene is TRBJ2-6, the V gene TRBV5-1; 7 bases fit TRBD1. Unmatched junction bases numbered 8, after V lost 4 bases and J lost 4 bases. CDR3 length: 16 residues. Germline lookup yields CDR1 SGHRS and CDR2 YFSETQ. The CDR3 bases are TGCGCCAGCAGCACCGGACAGGCTGCAGGGGCCAACGTCCTGACTTTC. Its translation: CASSTGQAAGANVLTF.

This clonotype was seen a few times. V is TRBV2 and J is TRBJ2-3; 8 nucleotides agree with TRBD2. The germline gives CDR1 SNHLY, CDR2 FYNNEI. The V segment lost 6 bases and the J segment 2 bases; nucleotides outside the gene matches: 10. The CDR3 runs 16 residues. The CDR3 sequence: CASRGPWREVTDTQYF. Written as DNA, the CDR3 is TGTGCCAGCAGGGGGCCGTGGCGGGAGGTCACAGATACGCAGTATTTT.

The J gene is TRBJ1-5, the V gene TRBV12-3 or TRBV12-4; TRBD1 might be the D (6 bases). The V end was cut by 6 bases, the J end by 11 bases, with 20 bases between. This CDR3 is built from 14 residues. CDR3 sequence reads: CASRPTGRDQSQHF. CDR3 bases: TGTGCCAGCAGGCCTACAGGGCGGGACCAGTCCCAGCATTTT.